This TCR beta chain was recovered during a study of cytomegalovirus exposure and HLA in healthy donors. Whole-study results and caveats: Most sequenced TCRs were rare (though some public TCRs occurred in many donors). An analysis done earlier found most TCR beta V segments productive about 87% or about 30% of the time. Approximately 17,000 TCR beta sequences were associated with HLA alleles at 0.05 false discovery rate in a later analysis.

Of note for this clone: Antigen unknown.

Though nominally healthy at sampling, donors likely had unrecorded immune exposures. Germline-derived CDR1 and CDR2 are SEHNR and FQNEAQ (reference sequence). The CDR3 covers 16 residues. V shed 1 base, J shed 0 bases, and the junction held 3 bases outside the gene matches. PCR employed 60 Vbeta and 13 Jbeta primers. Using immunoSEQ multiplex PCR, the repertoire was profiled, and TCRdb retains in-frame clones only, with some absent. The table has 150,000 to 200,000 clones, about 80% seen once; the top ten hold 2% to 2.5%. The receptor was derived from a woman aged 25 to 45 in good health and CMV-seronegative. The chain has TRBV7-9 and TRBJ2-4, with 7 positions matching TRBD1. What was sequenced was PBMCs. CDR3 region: CASSLVGGLAKNIQYF. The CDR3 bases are TGTGCCAGCAGCTTAGTAGGGGGCCTAGCCAAAAACATTCAGTACTTC.